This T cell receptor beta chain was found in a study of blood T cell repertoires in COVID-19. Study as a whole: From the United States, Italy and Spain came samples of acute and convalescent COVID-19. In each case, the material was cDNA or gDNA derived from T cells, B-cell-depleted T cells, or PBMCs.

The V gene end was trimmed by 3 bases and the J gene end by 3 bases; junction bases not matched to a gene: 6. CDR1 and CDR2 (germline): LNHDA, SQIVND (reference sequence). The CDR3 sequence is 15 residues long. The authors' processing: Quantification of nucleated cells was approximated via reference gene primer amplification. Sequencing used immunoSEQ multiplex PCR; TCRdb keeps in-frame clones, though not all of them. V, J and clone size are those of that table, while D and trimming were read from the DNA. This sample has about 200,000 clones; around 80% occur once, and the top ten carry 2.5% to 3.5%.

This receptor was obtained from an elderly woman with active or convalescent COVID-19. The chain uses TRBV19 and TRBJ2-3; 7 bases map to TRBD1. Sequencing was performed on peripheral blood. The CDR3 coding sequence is TGTGCCAGTAGTATCTCCGGGACAGAAACAGATACGCAGTATTTT. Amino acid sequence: CASSISGTETDTQYF.